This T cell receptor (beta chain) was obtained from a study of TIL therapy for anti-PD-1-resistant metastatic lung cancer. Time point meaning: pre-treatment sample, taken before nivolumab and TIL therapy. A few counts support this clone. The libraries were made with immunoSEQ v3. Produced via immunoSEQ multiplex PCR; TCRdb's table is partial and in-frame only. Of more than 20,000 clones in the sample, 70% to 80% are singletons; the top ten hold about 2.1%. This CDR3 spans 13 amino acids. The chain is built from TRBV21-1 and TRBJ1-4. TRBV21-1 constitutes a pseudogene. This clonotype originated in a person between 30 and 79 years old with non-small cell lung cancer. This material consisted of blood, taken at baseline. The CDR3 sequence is CATGQMRREKLFF. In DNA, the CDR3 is TGTGCCACCGGGCAGATGAGGAGAGAAAAACTGTTTTTT.